The TCR beta chain under discussion was sequenced for a study of CD8+ T cells in alopecia areata. Reverse transcription of extracted RNA yielded cDNA, which provided the sequencing template. Using immunoSEQ multiplex PCR, the repertoire was profiled, and TCRdb retains in-frame clones only, with some absent. The sample lists under 150,000 clones, about two thirds occurring once. This CDR3 region has 11 residues. V lost 3 bases to trimming and J lost 10 bases, with 9 bases between them. Germline V gene lookup returns CDR1 MNHEY and CDR2 SMNVEV (reference sequence). The source is a human donor in good health. The V and J genes are TRBV27 and TRBJ2-5, with D possibly being TRBD1 or TRBD2 (6 bases each). What was sequenced was CD8+ T cells sorted from blood. CDR3: CASSFGGVQYF. DNA for the CDR3: TGTGCCAGCAGTTTCGGGGGCGTCCAGTACTTC.